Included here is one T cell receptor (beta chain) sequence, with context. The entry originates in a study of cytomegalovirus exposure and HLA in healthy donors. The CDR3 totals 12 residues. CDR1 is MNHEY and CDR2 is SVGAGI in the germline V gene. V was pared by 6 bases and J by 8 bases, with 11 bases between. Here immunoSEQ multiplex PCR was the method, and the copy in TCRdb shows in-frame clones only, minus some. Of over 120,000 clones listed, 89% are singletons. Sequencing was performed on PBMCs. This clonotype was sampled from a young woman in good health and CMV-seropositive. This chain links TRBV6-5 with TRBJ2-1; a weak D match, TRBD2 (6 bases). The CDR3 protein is CASSRRGDEQFF. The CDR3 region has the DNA TGTGCCAGCAGCAGACGCGGGGATGAGCAGTTCTTC.